This T cell receptor (beta chain) was observed in a study of HIV-infected patients and healthy controls. Germline V gene sequence: CDR1 ENHRY, CDR2 SYGVKD. V was cut by 0 bases and J by 13 bases, with 11 bases left in between. The CDR3 length is 12 residues. This clonotype came up many times. Whole blood was used without fractionation, so all unsorted peripheral T cells were included. Approximately 500 ng RNA was reverse transcribed with alpha and beta constant-region primers. Each of the alpha and beta chains got its own library through chain-specific third strand synthesis with indices. A single primer pair per chain amplified all rearrangements, with per-molecule barcodes. TCRdb recomputed calls from the 5' RACE reads with MiXCR, one row per CDR3 protein. The data hold some 7,800 distinct CDR3 sequences, with about 5.9% observed a single time.

This specimen consisted of blood, obtained before antiretroviral therapy. The receptor was isolated from an adult with HIV infection. The chain combines TRBV10-3 with TRBJ2-3; D is unresolved. CDR3 residues: CAISESGRLEYF. The CDR3 nucleotides read TGTGCCATCAGTGAGTCCGGTCGGTTGGAGTATTTT.